The rows below give T cell receptor beta chains drawn from one sample of a study of blood T cell repertoires in COVID-19. Sequenced by immunoSEQ multiplex PCR; TCRdb stores in-frame clones only, minus some. The sample contains some 170,000 clones, more than 80% of which appear only once. The sequenced material came from peripheral blood. These receptors were obtained from a human donor in a cohort sampled during active COVID-19. The CDR3 runs from the conserved cysteine through the conserved F or W. The D gene is left open where the match is weak. The size entry is marked missing in some rows and otherwise reads once, few, many or a size class.

D	size	V	J	DNA	CDR3
TRBD1	.	TRBV29-1	TRBJ1-2	TGCAGCGTTGAAGAGAGGCAGGGGGCTGGCTATGGCTACACCTTC	CSVEERQGAGYGYTF
.	.	TRBV7-2	TRBJ2-7	TGTGCCAGCAGTTCAAAGGGCCAGGGCGAGCAGTACTTC	CASSSKGQGEQYF
TRBD2	.	TRBV11-1	TRBJ2-5	TGTGCCAGCAGCCAGACTAGCGGGAACCAAGAGACCCAGTACTTC	CASSQTSGNQETQYF
.	.	TRBV7-2	TRBJ2-1	TGTGCCAGCAGCTTAGTCCAGTCCCATGAGCAGTTCTTC	CASSLVQSHEQFF
.	.	TRBV14	TRBJ2-1	TGTGCCAGCAGCCAACATTTAGAGGGTGAGCAGTTCTTC	CASSQHLEGEQFF
TRBD1	.	TRBV4-1	TRBJ2-7	TGCGCCAGCAGTCGAGACCGGGACAGCCCCTACGAGCAGTACTTC	CASSRDRDSPYEQYF
TRBD1	.	TRBV27	TRBJ2-7	TGTGCCAGCAGTTTCACGGGACAGATGTCCGAGCAGTACTTC	CASSFTGQMSEQYF
TRBD2	.	TRBV7-2	TRBJ2-1	TGTGCCAGCAGTTTTCCCGGACTAGCGGGCGAAAGCTCCTACAATGAGCAGTTCTTC	CASSFPGLAGESSYNEQFF
.	.	TRBV25-1	TRBJ1-5	TGTGCCGGCGCACGTAGAGGCAGTCAGCCCCAGCATTTT	CAGARRGSQPQHF
.	once	TRBV10-3	TRBJ1-2	TGTGCCATCAGTGGGGCAGGGGCTAACTATGGCTACACCTTC	CAISGAGANYGYTF
TRBD1	.	TRBV10-3	TRBJ2-1	TGTGCCATCAGTGGGGACAGGGACACAAACAATGAGCAGTTCTTC	CAISGDRDTNNEQFF
.	.	TRBV3-1/TRBV3-2	TRBJ2-7	TGTGCCAGCAGCCCACAGGGTGTCAACGAGCAGTACTTC	CASSPQGVNEQYF
.	.	TRBV6-6	TRBJ1-2	TGTGCCAGCAGTTACGGGGCAAGTGGAGGCTACACCTTC	CASSYGASGGYTF
.	.	TRBV19	TRBJ1-2	TGTGCCAGCTACGTTACGGGGGTGAGGAGTGACTATGGCTACACCTTC	CASYVTGVRSDYGYTF
TRBD2	.	TRBV6-5	TRBJ2-1	TGTGCCAGCAGTACCCCCGGGGGGTGGGGTGAGCAGTTCTTC	CASSTPGGWGEQFF
.	few	TRBV15	TRBJ2-7	TGTGCCACCAGCAGTTCCATCGCGGTATCTTCCTACGAGCAGTACTTC	CATSSSIAVSSYEQYF
TRBD1	.	TRBV6-2/TRBV6-3	TRBJ2-3	TGTGCCAGCAGTTACCCGGACAGGGCCACAGATACGCAGTATTTT	CASSYPDRATDTQYF
TRBD1	once	TRBV9	TRBJ1-2	TGTGCCAGCAGCGCACACCGGGACAGGTGGATCTCATCGCAAGGCTACACCTTC	CASSAHRDRWISSQGYTF
.	.	TRBV9	TRBJ1-3	TGTGCCAGCAGCGGCCGCCAGGGAAACACCATATATTTT	CASSGRQGNTIYF
TRBD1	.	TRBV18	TRBJ1-2	TGTGCCAGCTCACCACTTGGGACAGGGGAAAGAAGCTACACCTTC	CASSPLGTGERSYTF
.	.	TRBV30	TRBJ1-1	TGTGCCTGGAGTGTCGGGATCGGCAGCACTGAAGCTTTCTTT	CAWSVGIGSTEAFF
TRBD2	.	TRBV7-9	TRBJ2-1	TGTGCCAGCAGCTCCAAGAGCGGGGGGGGAAATGAGCAGTTCTTC	CASSSKSGGGNEQFF
TRBD1	.	TRBV19	TRBJ1-2	TGTGCCAGTAACCCCCGAGGGGACAGGGCGGTTAACTATGGCTACACCTTC	CASNPRGDRAVNYGYTF
.	.	TRBV6-5	TRBJ2-5	TGTGCCAGCGGGAGGCCCCAAGAGACCCAGTACTTC	CASGRPQETQYF
TRBD1	.	TRBV5-1	TRBJ2-1	TGCGCCAGTAGGACAGGGTACAATGAGCAGTTCTTC	CASRTGYNEQFF
TRBD1	.	TRBV7-8	TRBJ2-7	TGTGCCAGCAGCCCCTCGGGACAGGGGCGCCACGAGCAGTACTTC	CASSPSGQGRHEQYF
.	once	TRBV6-5	TRBJ2-1	TGTGCCAGCAGACCACTAGTACATGAGCAGTTCTTC	CASRPLVHEQFF
TRBD2	.	TRBV11-2	TRBJ2-3	TGTGCCAGCAGCTTGTTTAGCGGGACCACGCAGTATTTT	CASSLFSGTTQYF
TRBD2	.	TRBV9	TRBJ2-1	TGTGCCAGCAGCGCTCCTCGGGGGGGACACAATGAGCAGTTCTTC	CASSAPRGGHNEQFF
.	.	TRBV19	TRBJ2-5	TGTGCCAGTAGTATAGATGGGGGGACTGGAGAGACCCAGTACTTC	CASSIDGGTGETQYF
TRBD1	.	TRBV7-8	TRBJ2-5	TGTGCCAGCAGCTTAAATTACAGGGGTGAGACCCAGTACTTC	CASSLNYRGETQYF
TRBD2	.	TRBV10-1	TRBJ2-7	TGCGCCAGCAGTGAGTCCGCCAGCGGGAATCACGAGCAGTACTTC	CASSESASGNHEQYF
.	.	TRBV3-1/TRBV3-2	TRBJ1-4	TGTGCCAGCAGAGATCAGGGAAATGAAAAACTGTTTTTT	CASRDQGNEKLFF
.	few	TRBV30	TRBJ1-2	TGTGCCTGGAGTTCCGGACAGCTCTATGGCTACACCTTC	CAWSSGQLYGYTF